Each of the 9 T cell receptor beta chains below was sequenced from the same sample in a study of blood T cells in healthy people across ages. A sample-barcoded 5' primer and a J-beta primer mix were used in a second PCR of about 6 to 11 cycles. TCRdb analysed the 5' RACE reads with MiXCR anew, one entry per CDR3 protein. The data contain about 1,600,000 distinct CDR3 sequences, roughly 45% of them seen just once; the ten biggest clones take up 7.9%. Source material: blood. These receptors were obtained from a woman in her late teens or twenties in good health.

The chain recombines TRBV28 with TRBJ2-5; possibly TRBD1 for D (6 bases). Deletions cut 1 base from V and 5 bases from J, with 14 bases between. CDR1 MDHEN and CDR2 SYDVKM come from the germline V gene. The CDR3 contains 15 residues. CDR3 in DNA: TGTGCCAGCAGTTTATTAGGGGGTACGGGCGAGACCCAGTACTTC. Its translation: CASSLLGGTGETQYF.

In DNA, the CDR3 is TGTGCCAGCAGGCGGGACAGGAGCTCCTACAATGAGCAGTTCTTC. It is translated as CASRRDRSSYNEQFF. The chain joins TRBV28 to TRBJ2-1; 8 bases line up with TRBD1. Per the germline V gene, CDR1 is MDHEN and CDR2 is SYDVKM. The V segment lost 6 bases and the J segment 0 bases; nucleotides outside the gene matches: 4. The CDR3 runs to 15 residues.

This chain links TRBV12-5 with TRBJ2-1; no reliable D call. With the DNA end fitting TRBJ2-7 better, the J assignment may be wrong. Germline CDR1 and CDR2: LGHNT and FRNRAP. The CDR3 totals 12 residues. The CDR3 reads CASGLVLNEQYF. CDR3 sequence (DNA): TGTGCTAGTGGTTTGGTACTCAATGAGCAGTACTTC.

The chain couples TRBV20-1 to TRBJ2-7; TRBD2 matches 12 bases. The length of the CDR3 is 16 residues. Trimming removed 4 bases from V and 4 bases from J; junction bases left unmatched: 11. Germline CDR1 is DFQATT and CDR2 is SNEGSKA (reference sequence). CDR3 in amino acids: CSATNPSGRAGYEQYF. As DNA, the CDR3 is TGCAGTGCTACTAATCCTAGCGGGAGGGCCGGGTACGAGCAGTACTTC.

This clonotype was seen a few times. V and J are TRBV12-5 and TRBJ2-7, with D perhaps matching TRBD1 (6 bases). Trimming cost V 6 bases and J 0 bases, with 12 bases left between them. The CDR3 runs to 14 residues. Germline-derived CDR1 and CDR2 are LGHNT and FRNRAP. The CDR3 sequence: CASGIQGTSYEQYF. CDR3 nucleotides: TGTGCTAGTGGGATACAGGGTACCTCCTACGAGCAGTACTTC.

This chain joins TRBV7-2 and TRBJ2-7, with TRBD2 matching 9 bases. V was pared by 3 bases and J by 3 bases, with 6 bases of the junction left unmatched. Germline assignment: CDR1 SGHTA and CDR2 FQGNSA. The CDR3 has 15 residues. As DNA, the CDR3 is TGTGCCAGCAGCTTTAGCGGGAGCTTGTACTACGAGCAGTACTTC. This encodes CASSFSGSLYYEQYF.

This clonotype was picked up a small number of times. The genes are TRBV6-2 or TRBV6-3 and TRBJ2-7, with 10 bases that match TRBD2. The CDR3 contains 15 residues. Germline V gene data show CDR1 as MNHEY and CDR2 as SVGEGT. Losses at the gene ends were 7 bases for V and 3 bases for J; bases not matched to a gene: 9. The CDR3 spells CASIMGLATVYEQYF. DNA of the CDR3: TGTGCCAGCATCATGGGACTAGCGACAGTCTACGAGCAGTACTTC.

The gene calls are TRBV18 and TRBJ2-4; TRBD1 is a possible D gene (6 bases). The DNA end is more similar to TRBJ2-5, so the J call may be wrong. This CDR3 comprises 15 residues. In germline, CDR1 is KGHSH, CDR2 LQKENI. The CDR3 coding sequence is TGTGCCAGCTCACCGGCGATGGGGGCGCAAGAGACCCAGTACTTC. Encoded protein: CASSPAMGAQETQYF.

This clonotype was observed many times. The gene calls are TRBV7-9 and TRBJ2-3; D unclear. Germline loops: CDR1 SEHNR, CDR2 FQNEAQ (reference sequence). This CDR3 has 13 residues. V was clipped by 5 bases and J by 4 bases, with 10 bases between them. Written as DNA, the CDR3 is TGTGCCAGCAGCCCAAAAGGCCCAGATACGCAGTATTTT. Its translation: CASSPKGPDTQYF.